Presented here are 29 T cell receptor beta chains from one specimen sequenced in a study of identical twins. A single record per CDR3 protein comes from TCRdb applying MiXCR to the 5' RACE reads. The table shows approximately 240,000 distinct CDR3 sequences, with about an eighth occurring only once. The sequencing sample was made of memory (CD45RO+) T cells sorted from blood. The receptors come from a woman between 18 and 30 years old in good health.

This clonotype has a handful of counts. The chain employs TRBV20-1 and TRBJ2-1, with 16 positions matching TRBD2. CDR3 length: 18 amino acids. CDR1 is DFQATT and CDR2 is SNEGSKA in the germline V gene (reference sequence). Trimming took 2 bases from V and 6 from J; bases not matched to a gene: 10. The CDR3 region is CSARTSPGLAGGSNEQFF. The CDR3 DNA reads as TGCAGTGCTAGAACAAGCCCGGGACTAGCGGGAGGGAGCAATGAGCAGTTCTTC.

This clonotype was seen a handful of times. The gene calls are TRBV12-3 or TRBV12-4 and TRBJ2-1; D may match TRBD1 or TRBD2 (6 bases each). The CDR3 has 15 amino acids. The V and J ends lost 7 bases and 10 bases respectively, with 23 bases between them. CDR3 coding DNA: TGTGCCAGCAATCCGGGGGACACTAACCCCAGAGAGCAGTTCTTC. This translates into CASNPGDTNPREQFF.

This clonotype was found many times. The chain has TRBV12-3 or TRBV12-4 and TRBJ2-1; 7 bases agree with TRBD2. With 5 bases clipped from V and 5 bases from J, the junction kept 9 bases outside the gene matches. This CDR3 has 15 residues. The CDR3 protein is CASSPLADPNNEQFF. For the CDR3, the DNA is TGTGCCAGCAGTCCCCTAGCGGACCCCAACAATGAGCAGTTCTTC.

The CDR3 DNA follows: TGTGCCAGCAGTCTTCAGGGACTAGCGGGGGGTTCTGAGCAGTTCTTC. Translation gives CASSLQGLAGGSEQFF. V gene TRBV12-3 or TRBV12-4 combines with J gene TRBJ2-1, with 15 bases that match TRBD2. V gave up 5 bases and J gave up 9 bases; unmatched junction bases: 8. This CDR3 comprises 16 residues.

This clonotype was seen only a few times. This chain's CDR3 is CASSKGAGGVVETQYF. CDR3 coding DNA: TGTGCCAGCAGCAAAGGGGCAGGTGGAGTAGTAGAGACCCAGTACTTC. V is TRBV21-1 and J is TRBJ2-5. TRBV21-1 has pseudogene status. This CDR3 spans 16 amino acids.

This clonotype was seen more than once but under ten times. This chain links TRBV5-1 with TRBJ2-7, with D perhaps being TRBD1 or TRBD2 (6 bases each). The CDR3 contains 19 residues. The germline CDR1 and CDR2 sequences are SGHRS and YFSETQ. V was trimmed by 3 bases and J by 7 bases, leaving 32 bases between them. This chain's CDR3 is CASSSSRTKGGATTGEQYF. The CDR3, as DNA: TGCGCCAGCAGCTCATCCCGGACAAAGGGGGGTGCCACTACGGGGGAGCAGTACTTC.

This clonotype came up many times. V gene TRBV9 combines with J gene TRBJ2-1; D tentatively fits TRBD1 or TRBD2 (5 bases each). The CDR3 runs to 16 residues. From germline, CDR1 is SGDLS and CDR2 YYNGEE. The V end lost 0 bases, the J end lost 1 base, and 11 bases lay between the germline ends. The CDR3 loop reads CASSVETGRSYNEQFF. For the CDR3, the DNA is TGTGCCAGCAGCGTAGAGACGGGGCGGTCCTACAATGAGCAGTTCTTC.

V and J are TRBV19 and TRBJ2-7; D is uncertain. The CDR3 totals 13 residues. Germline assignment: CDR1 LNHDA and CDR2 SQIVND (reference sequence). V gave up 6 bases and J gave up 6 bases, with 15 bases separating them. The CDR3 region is CASRGDRFSEQYF. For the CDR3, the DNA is TGTGCCAGTAGGGGTGACCGATTCTCCGAGCAGTACTTC. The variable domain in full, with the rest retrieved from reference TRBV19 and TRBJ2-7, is DGGITQSPKYLFRKEGQNVTLSCEQNLNHDAMYWYRQDPGQGLRLIYYSQIVNDFQKGDIAEGYSVSREKKESFPLTVTSAQKNPTAFYLCASRGDRFSEQYFGPGTRLTVT.

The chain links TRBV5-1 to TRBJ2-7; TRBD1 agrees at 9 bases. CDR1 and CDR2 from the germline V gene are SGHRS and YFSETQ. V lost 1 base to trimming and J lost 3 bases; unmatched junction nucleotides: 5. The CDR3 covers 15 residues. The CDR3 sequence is CASSLKGTGIYEQYF. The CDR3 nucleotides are TGCGCCAGCAGCTTGAAGGGGACAGGGATCTACGAGCAGTACTTC.

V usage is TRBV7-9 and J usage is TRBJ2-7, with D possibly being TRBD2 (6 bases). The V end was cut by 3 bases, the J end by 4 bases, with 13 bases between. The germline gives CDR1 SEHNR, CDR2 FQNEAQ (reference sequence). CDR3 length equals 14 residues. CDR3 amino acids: CASSFDTGVYEQYF. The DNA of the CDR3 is TGTGCCAGCAGCTTTGATACGGGGGTTTACGAGCAGTACTTC.

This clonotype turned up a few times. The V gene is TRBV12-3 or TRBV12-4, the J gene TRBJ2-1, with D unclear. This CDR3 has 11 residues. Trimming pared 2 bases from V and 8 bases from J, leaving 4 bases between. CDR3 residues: CASSLFDEQFF. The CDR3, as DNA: TGTGCCAGCAGTTTATTCGATGAGCAGTTCTTC.

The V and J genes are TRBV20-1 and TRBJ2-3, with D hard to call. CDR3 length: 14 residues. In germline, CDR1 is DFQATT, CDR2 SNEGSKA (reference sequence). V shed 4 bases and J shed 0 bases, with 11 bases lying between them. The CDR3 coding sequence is TGCAGTGCTACCCAAGCGACTAGCACAGATACGCAGTATTTT. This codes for CSATQATSTDTQYF.

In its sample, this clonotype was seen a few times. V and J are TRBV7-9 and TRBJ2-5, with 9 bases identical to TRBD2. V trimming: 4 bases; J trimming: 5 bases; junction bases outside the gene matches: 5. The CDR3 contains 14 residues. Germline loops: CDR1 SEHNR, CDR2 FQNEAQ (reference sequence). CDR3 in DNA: TGTGCCAGCAGCTATATAGCGGGGGTGGAGACCCAGTACTTC. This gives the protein CASSYIAGVETQYF. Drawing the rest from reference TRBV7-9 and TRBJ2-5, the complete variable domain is DTGVSQNPRHKITKRGQNVTFRCDPISEHNRLYWYRQTLGQGPEFLTYFQNEAQLEKSRLLSDRFSAERPKGSFSTLEIQRTEQGDSAMYLCASSYIAGVETQYFGPGTRLLVL.

CDR3 nucleotides: TGCAGCGCAGCCAGGGACTCTGGAAACACCATATATTTT. Its protein product is CSAARDSGNTIYF. The V call is TRBV29-1, the J call TRBJ1-3; D possibly corresponds to TRBD1 (5 bases). Germline CDR1 is SQVTM and CDR2 is ANQGSEA. This CDR3 has 13 amino acids. Trimming pared 7 bases from V and 0 bases from J, leaving 10 bases between.

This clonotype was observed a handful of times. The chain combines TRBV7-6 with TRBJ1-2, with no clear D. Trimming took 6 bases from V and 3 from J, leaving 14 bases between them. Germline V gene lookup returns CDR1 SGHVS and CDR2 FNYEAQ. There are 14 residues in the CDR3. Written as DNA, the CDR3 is TGTGCCAGCAGTCCTCGGGAGAGGGACTATGGCTACACCTTC. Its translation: CASSPRERDYGYTF.

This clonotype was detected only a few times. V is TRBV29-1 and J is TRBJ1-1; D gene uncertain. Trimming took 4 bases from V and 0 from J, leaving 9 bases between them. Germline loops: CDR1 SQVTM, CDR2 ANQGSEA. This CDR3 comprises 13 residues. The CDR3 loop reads CSVGRHLNTEAFF. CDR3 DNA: TGCAGCGTTGGGCGACACTTGAACACTGAAGCTTTCTTT.

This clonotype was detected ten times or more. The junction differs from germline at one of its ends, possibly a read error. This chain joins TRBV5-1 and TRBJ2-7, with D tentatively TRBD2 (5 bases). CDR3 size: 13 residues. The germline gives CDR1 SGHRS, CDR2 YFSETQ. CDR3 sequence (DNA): TGTGCTAGCAGCCTCGGACGGGACTACGAGCAGTACTTC. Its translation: CASSLGRDYEQYF.

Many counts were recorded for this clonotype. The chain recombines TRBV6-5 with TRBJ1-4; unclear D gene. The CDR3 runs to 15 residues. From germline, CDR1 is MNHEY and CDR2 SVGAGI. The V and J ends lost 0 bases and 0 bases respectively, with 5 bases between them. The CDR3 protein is CASSYSSATNEKLFF. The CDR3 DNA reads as TGTGCCAGCAGTTACTCCAGTGCAACTAATGAAAAACTGTTTTTT.

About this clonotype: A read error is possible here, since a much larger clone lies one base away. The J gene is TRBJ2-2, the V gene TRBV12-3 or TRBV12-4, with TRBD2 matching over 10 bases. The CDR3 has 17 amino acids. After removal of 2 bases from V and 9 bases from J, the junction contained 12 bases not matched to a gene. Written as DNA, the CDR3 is TGTGCCAGCAGTTTACGGCTAGCGGGAGTTCGGCACCGGGAGCTGTTTTTT. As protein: CASSLRLAGVRHRELFF.

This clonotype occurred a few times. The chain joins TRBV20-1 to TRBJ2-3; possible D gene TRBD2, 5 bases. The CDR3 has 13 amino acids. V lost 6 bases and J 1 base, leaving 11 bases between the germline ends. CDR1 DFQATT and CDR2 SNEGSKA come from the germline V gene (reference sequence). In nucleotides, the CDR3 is TGCAGTGCACTAGTTCGAGGCACAGATACGCAGTATTTT. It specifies CSALVRGTDTQYF.

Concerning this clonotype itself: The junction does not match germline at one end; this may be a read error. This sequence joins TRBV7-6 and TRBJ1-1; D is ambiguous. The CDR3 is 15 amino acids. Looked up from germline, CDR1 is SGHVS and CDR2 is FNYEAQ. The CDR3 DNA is TGTGCCAGCAGCCCGTCTTCCTCGGTGAACGCTGAAGCTTTCTTT. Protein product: CASSPSSSVNAEAFF.

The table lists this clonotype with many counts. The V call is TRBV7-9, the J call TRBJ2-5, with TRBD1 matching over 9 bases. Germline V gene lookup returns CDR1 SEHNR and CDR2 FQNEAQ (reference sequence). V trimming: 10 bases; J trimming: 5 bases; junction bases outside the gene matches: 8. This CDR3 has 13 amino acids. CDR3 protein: CATNRGLGETQYF. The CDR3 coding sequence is TGTGCCACCAACAGGGGGCTTGGGGAGACCCAGTACTTC.

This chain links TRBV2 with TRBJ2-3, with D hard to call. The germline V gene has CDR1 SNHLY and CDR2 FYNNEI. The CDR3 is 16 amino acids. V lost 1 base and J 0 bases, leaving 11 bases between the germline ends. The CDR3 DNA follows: TGTGCCAGCAGTGAAGTCTCAGATCCAAGCACAGATACGCAGTATTTT. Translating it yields CASSEVSDPSTDTQYF.

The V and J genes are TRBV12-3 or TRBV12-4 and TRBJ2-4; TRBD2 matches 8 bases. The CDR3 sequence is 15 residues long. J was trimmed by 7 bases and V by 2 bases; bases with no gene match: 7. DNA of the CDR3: TGTGCCAGCAGTTTAAGAAGGACTAGCAGGAACATTCAGTACTTC. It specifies CASSLRRTSRNIQYF.

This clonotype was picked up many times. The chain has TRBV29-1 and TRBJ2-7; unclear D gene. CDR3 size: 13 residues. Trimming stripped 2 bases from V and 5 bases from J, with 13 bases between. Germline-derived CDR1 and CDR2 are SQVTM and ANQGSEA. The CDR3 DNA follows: TGCAGCGTTGAAAGTCCAGGTTCCAACGAGCAGTACTTC. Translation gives CSVESPGSNEQYF.

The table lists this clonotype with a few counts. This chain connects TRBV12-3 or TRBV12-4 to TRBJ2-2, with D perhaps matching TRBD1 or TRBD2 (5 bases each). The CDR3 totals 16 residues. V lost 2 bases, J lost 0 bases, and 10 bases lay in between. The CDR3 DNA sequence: TGTGCCAGCAGTTTATCCGGGACGGCGAACACCGGGGAGCTGTTTTTT. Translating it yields CASSLSGTANTGELFF.

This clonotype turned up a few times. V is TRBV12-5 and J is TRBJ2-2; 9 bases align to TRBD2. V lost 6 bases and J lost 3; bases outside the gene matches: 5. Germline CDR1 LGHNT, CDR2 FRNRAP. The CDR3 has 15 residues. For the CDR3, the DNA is TGTGCTAGTGGGGCGGGAGGGCCTCACACCGGGGAGCTGTTTTTT. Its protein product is CASGAGGPHTGELFF.

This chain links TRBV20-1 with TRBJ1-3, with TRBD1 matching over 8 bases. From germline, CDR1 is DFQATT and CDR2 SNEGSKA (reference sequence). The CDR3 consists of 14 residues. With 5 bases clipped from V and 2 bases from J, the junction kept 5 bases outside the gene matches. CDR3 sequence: CSASNRGAGNTIYF. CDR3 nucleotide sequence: TGCAGTGCTTCAAACAGGGGGGCTGGAAACACCATATATTTT.

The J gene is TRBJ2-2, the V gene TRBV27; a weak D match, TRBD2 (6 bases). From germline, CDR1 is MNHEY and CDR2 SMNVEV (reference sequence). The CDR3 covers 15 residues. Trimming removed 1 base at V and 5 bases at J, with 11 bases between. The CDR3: CASSLYGRGTGELFF. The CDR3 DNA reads TGTGCCAGCAGTTTATACGGGAGAGGGACCGGGGAGCTGTTTTTT.